This T cell receptor (beta chain) was sequenced for a study of blood T cell repertoires in COVID-19. As for the study in general: Sites in the United States, Italy and Spain provided acute and convalescent COVID-19 samples. T cells, B-cell-depleted T cells, or PBMCs supplied cDNA or gDNA.

Per the study methods: Quantification of nucleated cells was approximated via reference gene primer amplification. This table comes from immunoSEQ multiplex PCR, and its TCRdb copy is limited to in-frame clones, with some not included. The V and J calls and clone size come from that table; D and trimming were worked out from the DNA. The data contain 130,000 to 150,000 clones, roughly 80% of them singletons. Looked up from germline, CDR1 is SGHRS and CDR2 is YFSETQ. The ends lost 7 bases at V and 4 bases at J; junction bases unmatched: 12. This CDR3 spans 15 amino acids. The chain recombines TRBV5-1 with TRBJ1-1, with 8 positions matching TRBD1. This sequence originates from a woman between 40 and 50 years old with active or convalescent COVID-19. Material: peripheral blood. For the CDR3, the DNA is TGCGCCAGCCGAGGGCAGGGGGCTTACGGCACTGAAGCTTTCTTT. This gives the protein CASRGQGAYGTEAFF. Full variable domain (rest looked up from reference TRBV5-1 and TRBJ1-1): KAGVTQTPRYLIKTRGQQVTLSCSPISGHRSVSWYQQTPGQGLQFLFEYFSETQRNKGNFPGRFSGRQFSNSRSEMNVSTLELGDSALYLCASRGQGAYGTEAFFGQGTRLTVV.